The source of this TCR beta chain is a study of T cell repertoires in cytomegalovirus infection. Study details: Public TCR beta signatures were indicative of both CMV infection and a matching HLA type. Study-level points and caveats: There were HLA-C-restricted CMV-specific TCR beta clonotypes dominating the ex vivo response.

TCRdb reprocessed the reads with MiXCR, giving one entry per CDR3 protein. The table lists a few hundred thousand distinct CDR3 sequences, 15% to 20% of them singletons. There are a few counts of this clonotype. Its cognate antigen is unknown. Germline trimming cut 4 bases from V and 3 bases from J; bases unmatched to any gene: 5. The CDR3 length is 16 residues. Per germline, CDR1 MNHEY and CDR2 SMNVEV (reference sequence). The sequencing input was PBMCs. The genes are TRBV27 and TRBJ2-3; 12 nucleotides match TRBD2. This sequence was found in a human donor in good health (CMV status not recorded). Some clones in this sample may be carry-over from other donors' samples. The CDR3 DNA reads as TGTGCCAGCAGTTCTAGCGGGGGGGCGTGGACAGATACGCAGTATTTT. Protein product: CASSSSGGAWTDTQYF.